This is a list of T cell receptor beta chains from one sample in a study of memory CD4+ T cells and cytomegalovirus serostatus. The assay was immunoSEQ multiplex PCR, and TCRdb's table has in-frame clones only and misses some. The repertoire consists of roughly 60,000 clones, with about three quarters occurring once and the leading ten covering about 1%. Sequencing was carried out using memory CD4+ T cells from blood. The source is an adult in good health and CMV-seronegative. CDR3s include the opening cysteine and the closing phenylalanine or tryptophan. The D gene is left open where the match is weak. The listing skips clone size in some rows; elsewhere it reads once, few, many or a size class.

d_call: NA
j_call: TRBJ1-2
clone_size: NA
v_call: TRBV6-5
cdr3_nt: TGTGCCAGCAGCTACTCCGGGACCCCTATAGGGTACACCTTC
cdr3_aa: CASSYSGTPIGYTF

d_call: NA
j_call: TRBJ2-6
clone_size: NA
v_call: TRBV28
cdr3_nt: TGTGCCAGCGGCAGACCGGGGTTTAATGGGGCCAACGTCCTGACTTTC
cdr3_aa: CASGRPGFNGANVLTF

d_call: NA
j_call: TRBJ1-5
clone_size: NA
v_call: TRBV30
cdr3_nt: TGTGCCTGGAGTGGAGCTTCTAGGCGACAGCCCCAGCATTTT
cdr3_aa: CAWSGASRRQPQHF

d_call: TRBD1
j_call: TRBJ2-5
clone_size: NA
v_call: TRBV11-2
cdr3_nt: TGTGCCAGCAGCTTAGGGACAGGGAGTGTAGAGACCCAGTACTTC
cdr3_aa: CASSLGTGSVETQYF

d_call: TRBD1
j_call: TRBJ1-1
clone_size: NA
v_call: TRBV11-2
cdr3_nt: TGTGCCAGCAGCGTACAGGGGATCAGGAACACTGAAGCTTTCTTT
cdr3_aa: CASSVQGIRNTEAFF

d_call: TRBD1
j_call: TRBJ2-1
clone_size: NA
v_call: TRBV9
cdr3_nt: TGTGCCAGCAGCGAACAGGGGGCTCCCTACAATGAGCAGTTCTTC
cdr3_aa: CASSEQGAPYNEQFF

d_call: NA
j_call: TRBJ2-1
clone_size: NA
v_call: TRBV20-1
cdr3_nt: TGCAGTGCTAGAGGTGTGAATGAGCAGTTCTTC
cdr3_aa: CSARGVNEQFF

d_call: NA
j_call: TRBJ2-1
clone_size: once
v_call: TRBV10-1
cdr3_nt: TGCGCCAGCAGTGAGGTTTACGCGGGGGCAAGCTCCTACAATGAGCAGTTCTTC
cdr3_aa: CASSEVYAGASSYNEQFF

d_call: TRBD1
j_call: TRBJ1-6
clone_size: NA
v_call: TRBV18
cdr3_nt: TGTGCCAGCTCTCACAATTACAGGGGAATCCAACCCTTACACTTT
cdr3_aa: CASSHNYRGIQPLHF

d_call: NA
j_call: TRBJ2-1
clone_size: few
v_call: TRBV7-3
cdr3_nt: TGTGCCAGCAGCAGGTTAACCCCCAATGAGCAGTTCTTC
cdr3_aa: CASSRLTPNEQFF

d_call: TRBD1
j_call: TRBJ2-7
clone_size: NA
v_call: TRBV7-2
cdr3_nt: TGTGCCAGCAGCTCGCGGACAGGTACCTACGAGCAGTACTTC
cdr3_aa: CASSSRTGTYEQYF

d_call: TRBD1
j_call: TRBJ1-1
clone_size: NA
v_call: TRBV10-3
cdr3_nt: TGTGCCATCAGTGAGTGGCAGGGGGGCACTGAAGCTTTCTTT
cdr3_aa: CAISEWQGGTEAFF

d_call: NA
j_call: TRBJ1-4
clone_size: NA
v_call: TRBV5-6
cdr3_nt: TGTGCCAGCAGCTTTAGGGGTCTTAATGAAAAACTGTTTTTT
cdr3_aa: CASSFRGLNEKLFF

d_call: NA
j_call: TRBJ1-1
clone_size: NA
v_call: TRBV7-2
cdr3_nt: TGTGCCAGCAGCCTATCGGTTAACACTGAAGCTTTCTTT
cdr3_aa: CASSLSVNTEAFF

d_call: TRBD1
j_call: TRBJ2-7
clone_size: NA
v_call: TRBV18
cdr3_nt: TGTGCCAGCTCACTTGACAGGGGTGGTGGCTACGAGCAGTACTTC
cdr3_aa: CASSLDRGGGYEQYF

d_call: TRBD2
j_call: TRBJ2-1
clone_size: NA
v_call: TRBV19
cdr3_nt: TGTGCCAGTAGTATGAAGCGGGAAGTGAGGAATGAGCAGTTCTTC
cdr3_aa: CASSMKREVRNEQFF

d_call: NA
j_call: TRBJ1-3
clone_size: NA
v_call: TRBV5-1
cdr3_nt: TGCGCCAGCAGCTTGGGGGACAACAACTCTGGAAACACCATATATTTT
cdr3_aa: CASSLGDNNSGNTIYF

d_call: NA
j_call: TRBJ2-6
clone_size: NA
v_call: TRBV28
cdr3_nt: TGTGCCAGCAGTGTTCGGGGCATGATCTCTGGGGCCAACGTCCTGACTTTC
cdr3_aa: CASSVRGMISGANVLTF

d_call: NA
j_call: TRBJ1-2
clone_size: NA
v_call: TRBV28
cdr3_nt: TGTGCCAGCAGTTTGACAGCCCGATATAATGGCTACACCTTC
cdr3_aa: CASSLTARYNGYTF

d_call: NA
j_call: TRBJ2-1
clone_size: NA
v_call: TRBV18
cdr3_nt: TGTGCCAGCTCACCAACCTTAGGGATAGGTGAGCAGTTCTTC
cdr3_aa: CASSPTLGIGEQFF

d_call: TRBD2
j_call: TRBJ2-7
clone_size: NA
v_call: TRBV10-1
cdr3_nt: TGCGCCAGCAGCGAGCGTTTAGCGGGAGCCGACGAGCAGTACTTC
cdr3_aa: CASSERLAGADEQYF

d_call: TRBD2
j_call: TRBJ2-3
clone_size: NA
v_call: TRBV7-9
cdr3_nt: TGTGCCAGCAGCCATCGGGGGGGGGCACGCACAGATACGCAGTATTTT
cdr3_aa: CASSHRGGARTDTQYF

d_call: NA
j_call: TRBJ2-7
clone_size: NA
v_call: TRBV11-3
cdr3_nt: TGTGCCGTCGGTGAGCGGACAGCTGAGCAGTACTTC
cdr3_aa: CAVGERTAEQYF

d_call: NA
j_call: TRBJ1-2
clone_size: NA
v_call: TRBV18
cdr3_nt: TGTGCCAGCTCACCCGCAGGGTATGGCTACACCTTC
cdr3_aa: CASSPAGYGYTF

d_call: NA
j_call: TRBJ1-1
clone_size: NA
v_call: TRBV11-2
cdr3_nt: TGTGCCAGCAGCTTAAAAATTGCGTCAGCGAACACTGAAGCTTTCTTT
cdr3_aa: CASSLKIASANTEAFF

d_call: NA
j_call: TRBJ1-5
clone_size: few
v_call: TRBV28
cdr3_nt: TGTGCCAGCAGGACCTGGGCTACAGAGGATCCCCAGCATTTT
cdr3_aa: CASRTWATEDPQHF

d_call: NA
j_call: TRBJ2-1
clone_size: NA
v_call: TRBV7-8
cdr3_nt: TGTGCCAGCAGCTACGGGACGAAGCAGTTCTTC
cdr3_aa: CASSYGTKQFF

d_call: NA
j_call: TRBJ2-7
clone_size: NA
v_call: TRBV6-5
cdr3_nt: TGTGCCAGCAGCAGCCGGTACGAGCAGTACTTC
cdr3_aa: CASSSRYEQYF

d_call: TRBD2
j_call: TRBJ2-2
clone_size: NA
v_call: TRBV2
cdr3_nt: TGTGCCAGCAAGAGGGCGGGAGGCACCGGGGAGCTGTTTTTT
cdr3_aa: CASKRAGGTGELFF

d_call: NA
j_call: TRBJ1-4
clone_size: NA
v_call: TRBV15
cdr3_nt: TGTGCCACCAGCAGAGACCAGAGAGCGGGGGCCAAATACGCAACTAATGAAAAACTGTTTTTT
cdr3_aa: CATSRDQRAGAKYATNEKLFF

d_call: TRBD2
j_call: TRBJ2-7
clone_size: NA
v_call: TRBV5-5
cdr3_nt: TGTGCCAGCAGCCGACTACCGGGACTAGCGGGAGGCGAGCAGTACTTC
cdr3_aa: CASSRLPGLAGGEQYF

d_call: NA
j_call: TRBJ1-5
clone_size: NA
v_call: TRBV10-3
cdr3_nt: TGTGCCATCAGTGAGTCAGTCGGCGAGAATCAGCCCCAGCATTTT
cdr3_aa: CAISESVGENQPQHF

d_call: TRBD1
j_call: TRBJ1-4
clone_size: NA
v_call: TRBV28
cdr3_nt: TGTGCCAGCAGTTTGATTTACAGGGGCGCTGAAAAACTGTTTTTT
cdr3_aa: CASSLIYRGAEKLFF

d_call: TRBD2
j_call: TRBJ2-3
clone_size: NA
v_call: TRBV5-4
cdr3_nt: TGTGCCAGCAGCGCCTATCAAGCGGGAACCACAGATACGCAGTATTTT
cdr3_aa: CASSAYQAGTTDTQYF

d_call: TRBD1
j_call: TRBJ1-5
clone_size: NA
v_call: TRBV7-2
cdr3_nt: TGTGCCAGCAGCATTCCGGGACAGGGGGAAAGAGCCCAGCATTTT
cdr3_aa: CASSIPGQGERAQHF

d_call: NA
j_call: TRBJ2-7
clone_size: NA
v_call: TRBV6-5
cdr3_nt: TGTGCCAGCAGCGCGCTCTTGGGGTACGAGCAGTACTTC
cdr3_aa: CASSALLGYEQYF

d_call: NA
j_call: TRBJ2-1
clone_size: NA
v_call: TRBV6-1
cdr3_nt: TGTGCCAGCAGTCTTAATGGGGGCTCCTACAATGAGCAGTTCTTC
cdr3_aa: CASSLNGGSYNEQFF

d_call: NA
j_call: TRBJ1-2
clone_size: NA
v_call: TRBV4-3
cdr3_nt: TGCGCCAGCAGCCAAGATCCCGGACAGTCCTACGTCAACTATGGCTACACCTTC
cdr3_aa: CASSQDPGQSYVNYGYTF

d_call: TRBD1
j_call: TRBJ1-2
clone_size: NA
v_call: TRBV28
cdr3_nt: TGTGCCAGCAGTCCCAGACAGGGTTGGATTAACTATGGCTACACCTTC
cdr3_aa: CASSPRQGWINYGYTF

d_call: TRBD2
j_call: TRBJ2-2
clone_size: NA
v_call: TRBV4-1
cdr3_nt: TGCGCCAGCAGGTCGGCTAGCGGGATTGTCGGGGAGCTGTTTTTT
cdr3_aa: CASRSASGIVGELFF

d_call: TRBD1
j_call: TRBJ1-6
clone_size: NA
v_call: TRBV2
cdr3_nt: TGTGCCAGCAGTGAAAGGAGGGGACAGTCTAATTCACCCCTCCACTTT
cdr3_aa: CASSERRGQSNSPLHF

d_call: NA
j_call: TRBJ2-7
clone_size: NA
v_call: TRBV29-1
cdr3_nt: TGCAGCGTGGGGGATAACCGCGGGAACGCGGAGCAGTACTTC
cdr3_aa: CSVGDNRGNAEQYF

d_call: NA
j_call: TRBJ2-1
clone_size: NA
v_call: TRBV2
cdr3_nt: TGTGCCAGCAGTGAAGACCAGCACAGGGACGGTGAGCAGTTCTTC
cdr3_aa: CASSEDQHRDGEQFF

d_call: NA
j_call: TRBJ2-5
clone_size: NA
v_call: TRBV7-3
cdr3_nt: TGTGCCAGCAGCTTAGGACGGCGGGGAGAGACCCAGTACTTC
cdr3_aa: CASSLGRRGETQYF

d_call: NA
j_call: TRBJ2-2
clone_size: NA
v_call: TRBV5-6
cdr3_nt: TGTGCCAGCAGCTGGAGGGGGAACACCGGGGAGCTGTTTTTT
cdr3_aa: CASSWRGNTGELFF

d_call: NA
j_call: TRBJ2-2
clone_size: NA
v_call: TRBV5-1
cdr3_nt: TGCGCCAGCAACCCAAACCCCGGAGACACCGGGGAGCTGTTTTTT
cdr3_aa: CASNPNPGDTGELFF

d_call: NA
j_call: TRBJ1-2
clone_size: NA
v_call: TRBV15
cdr3_nt: TGTGCCACCAGCAGGGGGGAGGGCACTAACTATGGCTACACCTTC
cdr3_aa: CATSRGEGTNYGYTF

d_call: NA
j_call: TRBJ2-1
clone_size: NA
v_call: TRBV11-2
cdr3_nt: TGTGCCAGCAGCTTAGATGGGGACCTCTCCTACAATGAGCAGTTCTTC
cdr3_aa: CASSLDGDLSYNEQFF

d_call: TRBD1
j_call: TRBJ1-3
clone_size: NA
v_call: TRBV19
cdr3_nt: TGTGCCAGTAGTAGCGGGGACAGCTCTGGAAACACCATATATTTT
cdr3_aa: CASSSGDSSGNTIYF

d_call: NA
j_call: TRBJ1-1
clone_size: NA
v_call: TRBV14
cdr3_nt: TGTGCCAGCAGCCAACAGGGAAGGGCTGAAGCTTTCTTT
cdr3_aa: CASSQQGRAEAFF

d_call: NA
j_call: TRBJ1-1
clone_size: NA
v_call: TRBV18
cdr3_nt: TGTGCCAGCTCACCGAACAGCCGGAACACTGAAGCTTTCTTT
cdr3_aa: CASSPNSRNTEAFF

d_call: NA
j_call: TRBJ1-3
clone_size: NA
v_call: TRBV10-3
cdr3_nt: TGTGCCATCAGCGATCGGGCAGGGGTGGGAGGAAACACCATATATTTT
cdr3_aa: CAISDRAGVGGNTIYF

d_call: NA
j_call: TRBJ2-2
clone_size: NA
v_call: TRBV5-4
cdr3_nt: TGTGCCAGCAGCTTTAGTGACACCGGGGAGCTGTTTTTT
cdr3_aa: CASSFSDTGELFF